This T cell receptor beta chain comes out of a study of graft-versus-host responses after intestinal transplantation. Study-level information: Transplant types were multivisceral, liver-intestinal, or isolated intestinal. Tacrolimus plus steroids were given to all recipients for approximately 3 years, preceded by anti-thymocyte globulin induction. Study-wide points: Early post-transplant HvG declines tracked with peak circulating GvH clone levels. Detection of GvH clones occurred in recipient marrow, and some had their first appearance in ileum or blood.

Libraries were prepared by immunoSEQ multiplex PCR; TCRdb keeps only in-frame clonotypes and omits some of them. The sample has under 100,000 clones, roughly 90% seen once. About this clone: The target antigen is unknown.

CDR3 length: 14 residues. V lost 6 bases and J 5 bases, leaving 13 bases between the germline ends. Germline V gives CDR1 MNHEY, CDR2 SMNVEV (reference sequence). Sequencing used unstimulated CD8+ T cells sorted from spleen or lymph node cells, obtained before transplant. This TCR came from a human donor who was the organ donor for an intestinal transplant. The chain has TRBV27 and TRBJ1-4, with a tentative D call TRBD1 (5 bases). The CDR3 nucleotides read TGTGCCAGCAGGAAAAGGGGAAGGAATGAAAAACTGTTTTTT. Translating it yields CASRKRGRNEKLFF.